Following are 17 T cell receptor beta chains from one sample sequenced in a study of T-cell memory formation after mild COVID-19. Each CDR3 protein is one row after TCRdb ran MiXCR on the 5' RACE reads. The sample shows some 190,000 distinct CDR3 sequences, around 16% of them seen only once. Specimen: PBMCs or a T cell subset sorted from them (not recorded which). The source is an adult woman who had mild COVID-19 (a few samples of this study predate the infection). Cell type and time point are not known.

The chain recombines TRBV6-5 with TRBJ1-1; D is undetermined. The germline V gene encodes CDR1 MNHEY and CDR2 SVGAGI. Deletions cut 4 bases from V and 10 bases from J, with 13 bases between. The CDR3 is made up of 12 amino acids. CDR3 region: CASSSVPGGAFF. For the CDR3, the DNA is TGTGCCAGCAGTTCGGTTCCCGGAGGAGCTTTCTTT.

This clonotype has a handful of counts. V is TRBV12-3 or TRBV12-4 and J is TRBJ2-7; the D gene could be TRBD1 or TRBD2 (6 bases each). V gave up 3 bases and J gave up 2 bases, with 14 bases separating them. The CDR3 runs to 15 residues. The CDR3 nucleotides read TGTGCCAGCAGTTTCCCTAGAGGGGGGCCCTACGAGCAGTACTTC. Its translation: CASSFPRGGPYEQYF.

The chain joins TRBV12-3 or TRBV12-4 to TRBJ2-1, with TRBD2 matching 9 bases. V lost 6 bases to trimming and J lost 8 bases; unmatched junction nucleotides: 5. The CDR3 has 13 amino acids. CDR3 sequence (DNA): TGTGCCAGCAGAACAGCGGGGGGCTATGAGCAGTTCTTC. Translating gives CASRTAGGYEQFF.

The rearrangement uses TRBV7-9 and TRBJ2-1; maybe TRBD2 (5 bases). The CDR3 is made up of 16 amino acids. Germline V gives CDR1 SEHNR, CDR2 FQNEAQ (reference sequence). The V gene lost 5 bases and the J gene lost 0 bases, with 14 bases spanning the gap. DNA for the CDR3: TGTGCCAGCAGCCCCCGGGGAAGCGACTCCTACAATGAGCAGTTCTTC. This codes for CASSPRGSDSYNEQFF.

This clonotype was counted between two and nine times. This chain uses TRBV11-2 with TRBJ2-1; D remains unclear. The germline V gene has CDR1 SGHAT and CDR2 FQNNGV. This CDR3 has 15 amino acids. The V end was cut by 5 bases, the J end by 1 base, with 12 bases between. The CDR3 DNA sequence: TGTGCCAGCAGCCCTGGGTTCAGTTCCTACAATGAGCAGTTCTTC. It translates to CASSPGFSSYNEQFF.

This chain uses TRBV18 with TRBJ2-6, with a tentative D call TRBD1 (6 bases). The CDR3 runs 16 residues. CDR1 and CDR2 (germline): KGHSH, LQKENI. The V gene lost 8 bases and the J gene lost 4 bases, with 18 bases spanning the gap. Written as DNA, the CDR3 is TGTGCCAGCCGCCCGCAGGGGTTTACGGGGGCCAACGTCCTGACTTTC. Translating it yields CASRPQGFTGANVLTF. The variable domain in full, with the rest retrieved from reference TRBV18 and TRBJ2-6, is NAGVMQNPRHLVRRRGQEARLRCSPMKGHSHVYWYRQLPEEGLKFMVYLQKENIIDESGMPKERFSAEFPKEGPSILRIQQVVRGDSAAYFCASRPQGFTGANVLTFGAGSRLTVL.

The CDR3 loop reads CASFLTGGSEQFF. CDR3 bases: TGCGCCAGCTTCCTGACGGGGGGAAGTGAGCAGTTCTTC. The chain is built from TRBV5-1 and TRBJ2-1; 7 bases align to TRBD2. J was trimmed by 9 bases and V by 7 bases; bases with no gene match: 10. Germline CDR1 and CDR2: SGHRS and YFSETQ. This CDR3 spans 13 amino acids.

Comment on this clonotype: One end of the junction fails to match germline, which may point to a read error. CDR3 sequence: CATRRVGGEETQYF. The DNA for the CDR3 is TGTGCCACCAGAAGAGTCGGGGGGGAAGAGACCCAGTACTTC. The chain couples TRBV15 to TRBJ2-5; TRBD2 matches at 8 bases. Germline CDR1 reads LNHNV; CDR2 reads YYDKDF (reference sequence). This CDR3 has 14 amino acids.

This rearrangement joins TRBV29-1 to TRBJ2-1; tentatively, D is TRBD2 (6 bases). Germline loops: CDR1 SQVTM, CDR2 ANQGSEA. This CDR3 is built from 10 residues. For the CDR3, the DNA is TGCATCTTCTGGGGGGTCGAGCAGTTCTTC. Protein: CIFWGVEQFF.

V and J are TRBV9 and TRBJ2-1, with TRBD2 as a possible D gene (6 bases). Looked up from germline, CDR1 is SGDLS and CDR2 is YYNGEE. V dropped 1 base and J dropped 9 bases, with 17 bases sitting between them. The CDR3 has 15 amino acids. The CDR3 protein is CASSVLGRLGGEQFF. CDR3 in DNA: TGTGCCAGCAGCGTACTAGGACGATTGGGGGGTGAGCAGTTCTTC.

This clonotype was found a few times. The J gene is TRBJ1-1, the V gene TRBV7-9; D ambiguous. This CDR3 has 18 residues. V lost 3 bases and J lost 1, with 21 bases in between. Germline V gene data show CDR1 as SEHNR and CDR2 as FQNEAQ (reference sequence). The CDR3 DNA is TGTGCCAGCAGCTTCCCCACCCATCACGGAGTGGGGAACACTGAAGCTTTCTTT. This codes for CASSFPTHHGVGNTEAFF.

This clonotype was seen only a few times. V usage is TRBV5-1 and J usage is TRBJ2-5; 7 nucleotides agree with TRBD1. V trimming: 4 bases; J trimming: 1 base; junction bases outside the gene matches: 1. The CDR3 is 13 amino acids. Germline assignment: CDR1 SGHRS and CDR2 YFSETQ. The CDR3 nucleotides read TGCGCCAGCAGCCGGGACAGCCAAGAGACCCAGTACTTC. Its translation: CASSRDSQETQYF.

This clonotype was counted between two and nine times. This sequence joins TRBV19 and TRBJ1-2; 9 bases align to TRBD1. From germline, CDR1 is LNHDA and CDR2 SQIVND (reference sequence). The CDR3 extends over 14 amino acids. The V gene end was trimmed by 5 bases and the J gene end by 4 bases; junction bases not matched to a gene: 5. This chain's CDR3 is CASSVGQGGYGYTF. DNA of the CDR3: TGTGCCAGTAGTGTGGGACAGGGTGGCTATGGCTACACCTTC.

This chain links TRBV5-5 with TRBJ1-6; a weak D match, TRBD1 (6 bases). V was trimmed by 4 bases and J by 7 bases, leaving 12 bases between them. Germline values: CDR1 SGHKS, CDR2 YYEKEE (reference sequence). The CDR3 consists of 14 residues. The CDR3 is CASSRTGTNSPLHF. In DNA form, the CDR3 reads TGTGCCAGCAGCCGTACAGGGACAAATTCACCCCTCCACTTT. The full variable domain, its missing parts supplied by reference TRBV5-5 and TRBJ1-6, is DAGVTQSPTHLIKTRGQQVTLRCSPISGHKSVSWYQQVLGQGPQFIFQYYEKEERGRGNFPDRFSARQFPNYSSELNVNALLLGDSALYLCASSRTGTNSPLHFGNGTRLTVT.

This clonotype was counted only a few times. V and J are TRBV2 and TRBJ2-7; the D is unclear. V lost 5 bases to trimming and J lost 5 bases, with 7 bases between them. CDR3 length: 11 residues. Per germline, CDR1 SNHLY and CDR2 FYNNEI. The CDR3 loop reads CASSYSHEQYF. The DNA for the CDR3 is TGTGCCAGCAGTTACAGCCACGAGCAGTACTTC.

The chain is built from TRBV19 and TRBJ2-7; no clear D gene. CDR1 and CDR2 (germline): LNHDA, SQIVND (reference sequence). The V end was cut by 7 bases, the J end by 3 bases, with 16 bases between. This CDR3 has 14 residues. CDR3 nucleotide sequence: TGTGCCAGTACCCCATCGGGCAGCTTCTACGAGCAGTACTTC. Translation: CASTPSGSFYEQYF. The complete variable domain, with remaining parts taken from reference TRBV19 and TRBJ2-7, reads DGGITQSPKYLFRKEGQNVTLSCEQNLNHDAMYWYRQDPGQGLRLIYYSQIVNDFQKGDIAEGYSVSREKKESFPLTVTSAQKNPTAFYLCASTPSGSFYEQYFGPGTRLTVT.

J is TRBJ2-1 and V is TRBV5-1, with D perhaps being TRBD1 or TRBD2 (6 bases each). Trimming took 0 bases from V and 4 from J, leaving 11 bases between them. The length of the CDR3 is 15 residues. The germline CDR1 and CDR2 sequences are SGHRS and YFSETQ. CDR3 sequence: CASSLAGGRYNEQFF. In DNA form, the CDR3 reads TGCGCCAGCAGCTTGGCCGGGGGCAGGTACAATGAGCAGTTCTTC.